This TCR beta chain is drawn from a study of T cells after yellow fever vaccination. Study results and limitations: Peak timing came faster in the weaker secondary response, day 5 versus 15. Booster sampling recovered most clones from primary vaccination (96% CD4, around 88% CD8).

This clonotype was detected ten times or more. Its antigen is not known. With 5 bases clipped from V and 5 bases from J, the junction kept 10 bases outside the gene matches. The CDR3 is 17 amino acids. Germline CDR1 SGHTA, CDR2 FQGNSA. TCRdb itself ran the 5' RACE reads through MiXCR, one entry per CDR3 protein. This sample carries a few hundred thousand distinct CDR3 sequences, approximately 3.9% of them seen once, and the ten largest clones take about 20%. The clonotype originates from a man between 18 and 29 years old who received the YFV17D yellow fever vaccine. The V and J genes are TRBV7-2 and TRBJ2-1; 12 nucleotides agree with TRBD2. This sample comprised PBMCs, obtained on the day of the yellow fever booster vaccination. DNA for the CDR3: TGTGCCAGCAGCCCCAGGCTCACTAGCGGGGGGAACAATGAGCAGTTCTTC. This translates into CASSPRLTSGGNNEQFF.